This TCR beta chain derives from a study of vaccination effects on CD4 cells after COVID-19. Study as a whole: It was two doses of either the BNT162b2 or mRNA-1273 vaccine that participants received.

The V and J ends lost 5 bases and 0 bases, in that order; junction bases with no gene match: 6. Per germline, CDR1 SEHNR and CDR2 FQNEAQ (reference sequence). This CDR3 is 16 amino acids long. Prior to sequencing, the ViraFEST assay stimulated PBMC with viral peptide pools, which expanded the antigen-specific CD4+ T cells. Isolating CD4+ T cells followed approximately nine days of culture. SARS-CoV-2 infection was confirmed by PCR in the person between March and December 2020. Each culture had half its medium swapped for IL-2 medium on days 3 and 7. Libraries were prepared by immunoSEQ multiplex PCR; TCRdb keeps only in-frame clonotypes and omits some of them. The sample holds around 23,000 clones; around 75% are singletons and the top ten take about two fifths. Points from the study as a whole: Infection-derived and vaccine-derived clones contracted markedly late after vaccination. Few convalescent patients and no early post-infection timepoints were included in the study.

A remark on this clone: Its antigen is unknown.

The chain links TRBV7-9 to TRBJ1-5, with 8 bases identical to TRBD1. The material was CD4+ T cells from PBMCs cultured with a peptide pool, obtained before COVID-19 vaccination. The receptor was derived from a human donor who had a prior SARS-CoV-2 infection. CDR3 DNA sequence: TGTGCCAGCAGCGATCTTGGGACAGGTAGCAATCAGCCCCAGCATTTT. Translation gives CASSDLGTGSNQPQHF.